This T cell receptor (beta chain) was identified in a study of chemoradiotherapy in HPV16-positive cancers. This clone was found a few times. Sequenced by immunoSEQ multiplex PCR; TCRdb stores in-frame clones only, minus some. The table has under 20,000 clones, around 84% seen once. This CDR3 spans 15 amino acids. V was pared by 7 bases and J by 1 base, with 4 bases of the junction left unmatched. Germline CDR1 and CDR2: MNHNS and SASEGT. The sample in question was blood, obtained from a patient who underwent chemoradiotherapy. The receptor was isolated from a human donor with HPV-associated anogenital cancer. The chain recombines TRBV6-1 with TRBJ2-3, with TRBD2 matching over 11 bases. This chain's CDR3 is CASNLLAGGTDTQYF. CDR3 coding DNA: TGTGCCAGCAACCTACTAGCGGGGGGCACAGATACGCAGTATTTT.